This TCR beta chain was sequenced during a study of OX40 agonist ivuxolimab in advanced cancers. Sequencing was performed with immunoSEQ multiplex PCR; in TCRdb, only in-frame clones are kept and a portion is missing. Among 75,000 or so clones, approximately 84% were seen once, and the ten largest hold around a quarter. The germline V and J ends were trimmed by 5 bases and 2 bases, with 10 bases remaining between them. Germline lookup yields CDR1 MNHNS and CDR2 SASEGT. The CDR3 extends over 14 amino acids. The V call is TRBV6-1, the J call TRBJ1-5; a weak D match, TRBD1 (5 bases). This clonotype was obtained from an adult with an advanced solid tumor such as melanoma, head and neck, liver or kidney cancer. The sample was CD4+ or CD8+ T cells sorted from blood, taken in a trial of the OX40 agonist ivuxolimab. The CDR3 nucleotides are TGTGCCAGCAGTCTAGGGACCGGCAATCAGCCCCAGCATTTT. Its translation: CASSLGTGNQPQHF.